This entry lists 13 T cell receptor beta chains sequenced from one sample in a study of blood T cell repertoires in COVID-19. Method: immunoSEQ multiplex PCR; TCRdb's copy keeps in-frame clones and lacks some. This sample has 200,000 to 300,000 clones, with about nine tenths found just once. The sequenced sample was PBMCs or T cells enriched from blood (not recorded which). These receptors originate from a woman aged 18 to 35 who had recovered from COVID-19.

The chain joins TRBV12-3 or TRBV12-4 to TRBJ2-7; 7 positions match TRBD1. Losses at the gene ends were 3 bases for V and 2 bases for J; bases not matched to a gene: 1. The CDR3 is 13 amino acids. CDR3 DNA sequence: TGTGCCAGCAGTTTTGGGACAGCCTACGAGCAGTACTTC. Its protein is CASSFGTAYEQYF.

The V call is TRBV24-1, the J call TRBJ2-2, with TRBD2 matching 11 bases. The CDR3 contains 15 residues. Germline lookup yields CDR1 KGHDR and CDR2 SFDVKD. Losses at the gene ends were 5 bases for V and 6 bases for J; bases not matched to a gene: 4. The CDR3 sequence: CATSALAGVPGELFF. The CDR3 nucleotides are TGTGCCACCAGTGCACTAGCGGGAGTGCCCGGGGAGCTGTTTTTT.

The chain has TRBV5-1 and TRBJ2-7, with unresolved D. Germline V CDR1 and CDR2: SGHRS, YFSETQ. V lost 0 bases to trimming and J lost 1 base, with 8 bases between them. The CDR3 has 14 residues. The CDR3 loop reads CASSLGEQSYEQYF. The CDR3 DNA sequence: TGCGCCAGCAGCTTGGGTGAACAGTCCTACGAGCAGTACTTC.

This clone appeared once. This sequence joins TRBV2 and TRBJ2-7; 9 nucleotides agree with TRBD2. After removal of 2 bases from V and 4 bases from J, the junction contained 6 bases not matched to a gene. Per the germline V gene, CDR1 is SNHLY and CDR2 is FYNNEI. The length of the CDR3 is 15 residues. In DNA, the CDR3 is TGTGCCAGCAGTGAAAGTGGCGGGAGGGGGTACGAGCAGTACTTC. Translating gives CASSESGGRGYEQYF.

This sequence joins TRBV2 and TRBJ1-2; the D is unclear. The CDR3 runs 13 residues. Germline V CDR1 and CDR2: SNHLY, FYNNEI. V was clipped by 3 bases and J by 0 bases, with 5 bases between them. This CDR3 is CASSDTANYGYTF. The CDR3 region has the DNA TGTGCCAGCAGTGACACAGCTAACTATGGCTACACCTTC. Full variable domain (remainder filled in from reference TRBV2 and TRBJ1-2): EPEVTQTPSHQVTQMGQEVILRCVPISNHLYFYWYRQILGQKVEFLVSFYNNEISEKSEIFDDQFSVERPDGSNFTLKIRSTKLEDSAMYFCASSDTANYGYTFGSGTRLTVV.

The chain uses TRBV30 and TRBJ1-2, with 8 bases fitting TRBD1. The CDR3 covers 14 residues. Germline CDR1 reads GTSNPN; CDR2 reads SVGIG (reference sequence). V was clipped by 2 bases and J by 2 bases; unmatched bases: 4. The CDR3 protein is CAWSKQGANYGYTF. In nucleotides, the CDR3 is TGTGCCTGGAGTAAGCAGGGGGCCAACTATGGCTACACCTTC.

CDR3 residues: CASSLYGDFYTGELFF. DNA for the CDR3: TGTGCCAGCAGCTTGTACGGGGATTTCTACACCGGGGAGCTGTTTTTT. The V call is TRBV5-6, the J call TRBJ2-2; TRBD2 might be the D (5 bases). The CDR3 has 16 residues. V dropped 1 base and J dropped 3 bases, with 13 bases sitting between them. The V gene's germline CDR1 is SGHDT and CDR2 YYEEEE.

The chain combines TRBV21-1 with TRBJ1-1; the table's D call, TRBD1, has no DNA check behind it. TRBV21-1 is marked as a pseudogene. This CDR3 is built from 15 residues. This chain's CDR3 is CASRNSGGCNAEAFF. CDR3 DNA: TGTGCCAGCAGGAATTCAGGGGGCTGCAACGCTGAAGCTTTCTTT.

This chain connects TRBV10-3 to TRBJ2-4; 7 bases are a match to TRBD2. The germline gives CDR1 ENHRY, CDR2 SYGVKD. The CDR3 has 13 amino acids. The V and J ends lost 4 bases and 5 bases, in that order; junction bases with no gene match: 2. The CDR3 region is CAISAAGQNIQYF. For the CDR3, the DNA is TGTGCCATCAGTGCAGCGGGGCAAAACATTCAGTACTTC.

V gene TRBV11-2 combines with J gene TRBJ2-3, with 9 positions matching TRBD1. CDR1 SGHAT and CDR2 FQNNGV come from the germline V gene. The CDR3 length is 18 residues. Trimming cost V 4 bases and J 1 base; bases outside gene matches: 12. CDR3 nucleotide sequence: TGTGCCAGCAGCTATACATTACAGGGGGCCTTGGGCACAGATACGCAGTATTTT. Translation gives CASSYTLQGALGTDTQYF.

A word on this clone: Additional DNA sequences in this sample encode the identical CDR3. The chain joins TRBV3-1 (or the pseudogene TRBV3-2) to TRBJ1-4, with no clear D. CDR3 size: 12 residues. Germline CDR1 and CDR2: LGHDT and YNNKEL (reference sequence). V was trimmed by 4 bases and J by 8 bases, leaving 8 bases between them. This CDR3 reads CASSRLREKLFF. The CDR3 DNA follows: TGTGCCAGCAGCCGCTTACGGGAAAAACTGTTTTTT.

The chain has TRBV30 and TRBJ2-7; a weak D match, TRBD1 (5 bases). The CDR3 totals 13 residues. The V and J ends lost 2 bases and 6 bases respectively, with 14 bases between them. The germline gives CDR1 GTSNPN, CDR2 SVGIG (reference sequence). CDR3 DNA sequence: TGTGCCTGGAGTCAACAGGCCCCCGGCGAGCAGTACTTC. Residues: CAWSQQAPGEQYF.

This clone has more than one count but fewer than ten. The gene calls are TRBV18 and TRBJ1-2, with 8 bases identical to TRBD1. The V and J ends lost 0 bases and 8 bases, in that order; junction bases with no gene match: 5. Germline CDR1 reads KGHSH; CDR2 reads LQKENI. This CDR3 has 14 residues. The chain's CDR3 is CASSPPGQGLGYTF. In DNA, the CDR3 is TGTGCCAGCTCACCACCCGGACAGGGACTCGGCTACACCTTC. Using reference TRBV18 and TRBJ1-2 for the parts outside the CDR3, the full variable domain is NAGVMQNPRHLVRRRGQEARLRCSPMKGHSHVYWYRQLPEEGLKFMVYLQKENIIDESGMPKERFSAEFPKEGPSILRIQQVVRGDSAAYFCASSPPGQGLGYTFGSGTRLTVV.